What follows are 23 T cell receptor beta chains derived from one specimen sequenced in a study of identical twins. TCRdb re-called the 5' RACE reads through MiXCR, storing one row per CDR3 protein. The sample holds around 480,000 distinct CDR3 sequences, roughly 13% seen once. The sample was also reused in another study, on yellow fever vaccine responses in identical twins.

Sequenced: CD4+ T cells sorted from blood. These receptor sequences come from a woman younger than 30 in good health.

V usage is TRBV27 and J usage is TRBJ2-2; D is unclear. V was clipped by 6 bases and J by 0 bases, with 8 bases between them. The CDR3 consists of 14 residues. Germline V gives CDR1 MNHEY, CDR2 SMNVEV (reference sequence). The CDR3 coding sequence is TGTGCCAGCAGAGGATGGGCGAACACCGGGGAGCTGTTTTTT. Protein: CASRGWANTGELFF.

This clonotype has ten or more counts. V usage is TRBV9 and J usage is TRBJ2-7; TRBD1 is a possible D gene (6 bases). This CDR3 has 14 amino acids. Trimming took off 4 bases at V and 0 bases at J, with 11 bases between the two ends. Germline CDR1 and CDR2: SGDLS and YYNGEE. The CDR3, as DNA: TGTGCCAGCAGCTTAACAGGGTACTCCTACGAGCAGTACTTC. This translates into CASSLTGYSYEQYF.

The CDR3 bases are TGCGCCAGCAGCCCCACAGGGTCGGGTCAGCCCCAGCATTTT. This encodes CASSPTGSGQPQHF. The chain uses TRBV5-1 and TRBJ1-5; D perhaps matches TRBD1 (6 bases). The CDR3 sequence is 14 residues long. The germline V gene has CDR1 SGHRS and CDR2 YFSETQ. Trimming removed 4 bases at V and 6 bases at J, with 14 bases between.

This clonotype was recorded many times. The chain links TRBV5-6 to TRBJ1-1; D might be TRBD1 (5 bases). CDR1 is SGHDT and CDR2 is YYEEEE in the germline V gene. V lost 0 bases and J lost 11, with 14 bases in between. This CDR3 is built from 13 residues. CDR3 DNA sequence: TGTGCCAGCAGCTTGGAGAGGGACTCAAGGGCTTTCTTT. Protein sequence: CASSLERDSRAFF.

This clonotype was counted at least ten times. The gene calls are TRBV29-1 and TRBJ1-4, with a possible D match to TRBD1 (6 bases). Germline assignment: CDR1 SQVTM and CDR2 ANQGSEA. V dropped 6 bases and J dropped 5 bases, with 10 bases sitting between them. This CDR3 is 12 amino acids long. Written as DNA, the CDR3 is TGCAGCGTGGGACAACTGAATGAAAAACTGTTTTTT. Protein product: CSVGQLNEKLFF.

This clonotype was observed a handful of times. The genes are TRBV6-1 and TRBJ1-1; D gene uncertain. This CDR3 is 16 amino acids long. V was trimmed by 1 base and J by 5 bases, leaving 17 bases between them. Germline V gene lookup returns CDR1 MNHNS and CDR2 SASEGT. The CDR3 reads CASSEEVIGVPTEAFF. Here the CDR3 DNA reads TGTGCCAGCAGTGAAGAGGTAATCGGGGTACCGACTGAAGCTTTCTTT.

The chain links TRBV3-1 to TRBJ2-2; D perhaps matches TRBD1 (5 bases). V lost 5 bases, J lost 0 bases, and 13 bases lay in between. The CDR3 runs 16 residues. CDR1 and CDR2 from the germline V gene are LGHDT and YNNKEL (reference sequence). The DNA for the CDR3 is TGTGCCAGCAGCAGAACAGGTTCGGCGAACACCGGGGAGCTGTTTTTT. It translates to CASSRTGSANTGELFF.

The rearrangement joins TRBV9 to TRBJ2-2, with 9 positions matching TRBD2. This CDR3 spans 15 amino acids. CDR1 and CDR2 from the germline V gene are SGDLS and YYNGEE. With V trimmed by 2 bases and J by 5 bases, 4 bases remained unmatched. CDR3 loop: CASSVGTSMTGELFF. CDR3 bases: TGTGCCAGCAGCGTTGGGACTAGCATGACCGGGGAGCTGTTTTTT.

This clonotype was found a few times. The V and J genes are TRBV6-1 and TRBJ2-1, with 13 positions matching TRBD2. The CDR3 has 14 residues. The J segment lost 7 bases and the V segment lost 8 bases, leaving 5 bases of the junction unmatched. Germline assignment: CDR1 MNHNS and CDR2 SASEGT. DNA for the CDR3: TGTGCCAGCGTGTGGACTAGCGGGGGTAATGAGCAGTTCTTC. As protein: CASVWTSGGNEQFF.

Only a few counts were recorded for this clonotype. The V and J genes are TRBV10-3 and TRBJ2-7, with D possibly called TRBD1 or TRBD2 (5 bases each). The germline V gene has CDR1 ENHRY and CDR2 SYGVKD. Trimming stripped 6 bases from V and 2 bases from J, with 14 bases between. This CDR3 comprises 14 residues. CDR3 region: CAISKRDQTYEQYF. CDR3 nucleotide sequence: TGTGCCATCAGCAAACGGGACCAGACCTACGAGCAGTACTTC.

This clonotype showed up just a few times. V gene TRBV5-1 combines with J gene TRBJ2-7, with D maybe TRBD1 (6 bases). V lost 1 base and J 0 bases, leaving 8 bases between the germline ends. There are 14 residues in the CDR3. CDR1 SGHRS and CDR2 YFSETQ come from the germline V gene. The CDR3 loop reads CASSLTGISYEQYF. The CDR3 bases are TGCGCCAGCAGCTTGACAGGGATCTCCTACGAGCAGTACTTC.

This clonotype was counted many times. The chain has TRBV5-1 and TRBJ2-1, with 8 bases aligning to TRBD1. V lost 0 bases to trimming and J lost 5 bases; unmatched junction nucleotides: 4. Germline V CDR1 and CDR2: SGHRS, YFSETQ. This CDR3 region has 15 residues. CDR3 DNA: TGCGCCAGCAGCTTGGGACAGGGGCAACACAATGAGCAGTTCTTC. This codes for CASSLGQGQHNEQFF.

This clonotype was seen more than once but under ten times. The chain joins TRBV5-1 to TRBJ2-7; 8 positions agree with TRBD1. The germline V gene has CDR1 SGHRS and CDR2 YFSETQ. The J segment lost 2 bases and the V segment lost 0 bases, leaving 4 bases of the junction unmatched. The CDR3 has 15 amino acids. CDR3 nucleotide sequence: TGCGCCAGCAGCTTGGGTAGGACAGGGACCTACGAGCAGTACTTC. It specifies CASSLGRTGTYEQYF.

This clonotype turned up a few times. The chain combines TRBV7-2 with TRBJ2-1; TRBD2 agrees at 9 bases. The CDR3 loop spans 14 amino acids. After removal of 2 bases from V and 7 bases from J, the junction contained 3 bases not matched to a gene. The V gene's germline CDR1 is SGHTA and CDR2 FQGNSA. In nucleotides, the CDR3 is TGTGCCAGCAGCTTAACGGGACTAGCTAATGAGCAGTTCTTC. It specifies CASSLTGLANEQFF.

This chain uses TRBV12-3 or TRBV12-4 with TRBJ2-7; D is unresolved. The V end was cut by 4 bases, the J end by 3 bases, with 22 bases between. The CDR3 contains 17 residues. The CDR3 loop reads CASSSTTAQAPLYEQYF. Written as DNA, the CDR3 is TGTGCCAGCAGTTCGACGACGGCCCAAGCCCCCCTCTACGAGCAGTACTTC.

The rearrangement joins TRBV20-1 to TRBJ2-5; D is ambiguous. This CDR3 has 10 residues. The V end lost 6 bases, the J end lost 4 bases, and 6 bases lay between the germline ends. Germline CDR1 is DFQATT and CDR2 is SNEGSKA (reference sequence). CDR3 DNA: TGCAGTGCACTTTTAGAGACCCAGTACTTC. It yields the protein CSALLETQYF.

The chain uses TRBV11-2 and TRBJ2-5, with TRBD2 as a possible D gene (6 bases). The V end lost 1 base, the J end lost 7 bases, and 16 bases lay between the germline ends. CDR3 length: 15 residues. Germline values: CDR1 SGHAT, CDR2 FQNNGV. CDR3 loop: CASSLGSRPGGTQYF. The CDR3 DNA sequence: TGTGCCAGCAGCTTAGGATCGAGGCCCGGGGGGACCCAGTACTTC. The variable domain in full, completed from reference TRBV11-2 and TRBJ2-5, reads EAGVAQSPRYKIIEKRQSVAFWCNPISGHATLYWYQQILGQGPKLLIQFQNNGVVDDSQLPKDRFSAERLKGVDSTLKIQPAKLEDSAVYLCASSLGSRPGGTQYFGPGTRLLVL.

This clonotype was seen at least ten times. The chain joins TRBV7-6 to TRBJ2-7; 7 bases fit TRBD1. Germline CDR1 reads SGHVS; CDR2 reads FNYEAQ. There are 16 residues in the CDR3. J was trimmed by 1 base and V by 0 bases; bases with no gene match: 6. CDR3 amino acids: CASSLAYGGQSYEQYF. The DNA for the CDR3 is TGTGCCAGCAGCTTAGCTTATGGGGGACAGTCCTACGAGCAGTACTTC.

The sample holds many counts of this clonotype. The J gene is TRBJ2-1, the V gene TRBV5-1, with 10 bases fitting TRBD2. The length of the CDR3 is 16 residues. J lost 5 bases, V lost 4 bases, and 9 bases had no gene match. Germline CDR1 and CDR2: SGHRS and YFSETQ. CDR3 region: CASSPPTSGADNEQFF. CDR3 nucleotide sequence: TGCGCCAGCAGCCCCCCAACTAGCGGGGCTGACAATGAGCAGTTCTTC.

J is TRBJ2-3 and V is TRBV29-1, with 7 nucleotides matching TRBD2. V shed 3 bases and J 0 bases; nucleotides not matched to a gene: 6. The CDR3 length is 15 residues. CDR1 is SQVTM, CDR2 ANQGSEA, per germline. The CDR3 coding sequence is TGCAGCGTTGATCCCCTACTAGCGAGCACAGATACGCAGTATTTT. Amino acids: CSVDPLLASTDTQYF.

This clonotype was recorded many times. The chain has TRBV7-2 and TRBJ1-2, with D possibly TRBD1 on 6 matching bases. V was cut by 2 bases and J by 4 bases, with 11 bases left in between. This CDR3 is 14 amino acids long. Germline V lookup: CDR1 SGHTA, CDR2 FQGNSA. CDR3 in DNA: TGTGCCAGCAGCTTACAGGACAGTGTCTATGGCTACACCTTC. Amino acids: CASSLQDSVYGYTF.

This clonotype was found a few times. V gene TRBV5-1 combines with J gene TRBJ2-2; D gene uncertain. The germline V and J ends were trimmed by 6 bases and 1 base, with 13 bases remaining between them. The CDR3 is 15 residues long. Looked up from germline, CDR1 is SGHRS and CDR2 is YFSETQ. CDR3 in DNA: TGCGCCAGCAACTATGGCGGAATGAACACCGGGGAGCTGTTTTTT. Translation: CASNYGGMNTGELFF.

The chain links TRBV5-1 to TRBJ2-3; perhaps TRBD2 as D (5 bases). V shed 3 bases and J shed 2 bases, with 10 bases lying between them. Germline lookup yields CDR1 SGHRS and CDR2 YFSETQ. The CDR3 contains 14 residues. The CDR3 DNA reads TGCGCCAGCAGCTCCGGGGTCCCCACAGATACGCAGTATTTT. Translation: CASSSGVPTDTQYF.